This TCR beta chain was sequenced in a study of blood T cell repertoires in COVID-19. As for the study in general: From T cells, B-cell-depleted T cells, or PBMCs came the material, which was cDNA or gDNA.

Only in-frame clones appear in the TCRdb table, and some are missing; sequencing was by immunoSEQ multiplex PCR. The sample yields fewer than 75,000 clones, around 87% seen once. The clonotype comes from a man in his 60s with active or convalescent COVID-19. Source material: peripheral blood.

CDR3 sequence (DNA): TGCGCCAGCAGCTTGGATCCGGGAGGGCCACCGTTCTTC. It encodes CASSLDPGGPPFF. The chain joins TRBV5-1 to TRBJ2-1; 8 bases map to TRBD2. This CDR3 region has 13 residues. J gave up 15 bases and V 0 bases, and 8 bases lay outside the gene matches. The germline V gene encodes CDR1 SGHRS and CDR2 YFSETQ.